This is a list of T cell receptor beta chains from one sample in a study of CXCR3-negative and CXCR3-positive naive CD8 T cells. TCRdb reprocessed the 5' RACE reads, with one entry per CDR3 protein and no DNA. This repertoire comprises about 5,500 distinct CDR3 sequences; its ten largest clones make up around 2%. Sequencing was performed on naive CXCR3- CD8+ T cells from blood. Source of these receptors: a human donor in good health. Some clones in this sample may be carry-over from other donors' samples. CDR3s include the opening cysteine and the closing phenylalanine or tryptophan. The order of the fields is J gene, clone size, V gene, CDR3 protein. The listing skips clone size in some rows; elsewhere it reads once, few, many or a size class.

j_call: TRBJ2-7; clone_size: .; v_call: TRBV21-1; cdr3_aa: CASLRQEYEQYF
j_call: TRBJ1-1; clone_size: .; v_call: TRBV7-8; cdr3_aa: CASSSPPFGEAFF
j_call: TRBJ2-6; clone_size: .; v_call: TRBV7-3; cdr3_aa: CASSKTGPTSGANVLTF
j_call: TRBJ2-3; clone_size: .; v_call: TRBV4-3; cdr3_aa: CASSQDSGGSTDTQYF
j_call: TRBJ2-7; clone_size: .; v_call: TRBV2; cdr3_aa: CASSEGLAVHEQYF
j_call: TRBJ2-3; clone_size: .; v_call: TRBV29-1; cdr3_aa: CSVEGGTGSTDTQYF
j_call: TRBJ1-2; clone_size: .; v_call: TRBV14; cdr3_aa: CASSQDAGNYGYTF
j_call: TRBJ2-7; clone_size: medium-sized; v_call: TRBV18; cdr3_aa: CASSRGPGADSYEQYF
j_call: TRBJ2-5; clone_size: medium-sized; v_call: TRBV13; cdr3_aa: CASSLTGGPRYF
j_call: TRBJ1-2; clone_size: .; v_call: TRBV5-6; cdr3_aa: CASGNIASNYGYTF
j_call: TRBJ2-1; clone_size: .; v_call: TRBV7-3; cdr3_aa: CASSLTRNEQFF
j_call: TRBJ2-7; clone_size: .; v_call: TRBV29-1; cdr3_aa: CSVEDNRSSSYEQYF
j_call: TRBJ2-5; clone_size: medium-sized; v_call: TRBV5-1; cdr3_aa: CASSLNGGPQETQYF
j_call: TRBJ2-5; clone_size: medium-sized; v_call: TRBV7-2; cdr3_aa: CASSLSPGELETQYF
j_call: TRBJ2-4; clone_size: .; v_call: TRBV6-2/TRBV6-3; cdr3_aa: CASSPGAESPGNIQYF
j_call: TRBJ1-1; clone_size: medium-sized; v_call: TRBV29-1; cdr3_aa: CSVEGGGQVNTEAFF
j_call: TRBJ1-6; clone_size: medium-sized; v_call: TRBV7-9; cdr3_aa: CASSTSGTGGASGSPLHF
j_call: TRBJ1-2; clone_size: .; v_call: TRBV10-3; cdr3_aa: CAISDLQINYGYTF
j_call: TRBJ1-1; clone_size: .; v_call: TRBV25-1; cdr3_aa: CASSEYTNTEAFF
j_call: TRBJ2-1; clone_size: .; v_call: TRBV19; cdr3_aa: CASTTTSAAWEQFF
j_call: TRBJ2-1; clone_size: .; v_call: TRBV20-1; cdr3_aa: CSAGEVGNNEQFF